The rows below give T cell receptor beta chains drawn from one sample of a study of control samples from healthy donors and cancer patients. Sequencing used immunoSEQ multiplex PCR; TCRdb keeps in-frame clones, though not all of them. In the table there are 60,000 to 95,000 clones, around four fifths of which are singletons. Sequencing was performed on blood. The origin of the receptors is a man over 45 in good health. Both conserved end residues are part of each CDR3. D genes are given only for firm matches. Expanded clones get a size class; other rows say once, few or many, or leave the size out.

j_call,clone_size,d_call,v_call,cdr3_nt,cdr3_aa
TRBJ1-4,-,-,TRBV7-9,TGTGCCAGCAGCGCGGAGGGTTTTTTACCTAATGAAAAACTGTTTTTT,CASSAEGFLPNEKLFF
TRBJ2-7,medium-sized,-,TRBV28,TGTGCCAGCAGTTTAGATTCCGGCCACGAGCAGTACTTC,CASSLDSGHEQYF
TRBJ2-7,-,TRBD2,TRBV5-8,TGTGCCAGCAGCCCCGGACTAGCGGGAGATTACGAGCAGTACTTC,CASSPGLAGDYEQYF
TRBJ1-1,-,-,TRBV19,TGTGCCAGTACCCCGGTGTGGGGGAACACTGAAGCTTTCTTT,CASTPVWGNTEAFF
TRBJ1-1,-,TRBD1,TRBV6-2/TRBV6-3,TGTGCCAGCGGCCAGGGGGTTTTTACTGAAGCTTTCTTT,CASGQGVFTEAFF
TRBJ2-1,-,-,TRBV6-2/TRBV6-3,TGTGCCAGCAGTTACTCGAGCAATGAGCAGTTCTTC,CASSYSSNEQFF
TRBJ1-5,-,-,TRBV5-8,TGTGCCAGCAGCTTGACGGACAGCGAACTGTACAATCAGCCCCAGCATTTT,CASSLTDSELYNQPQHF
TRBJ1-4,-,TRBD1,TRBV29-1,TGCAGCGGCAGGGGGGGAACTAATGAAAAACTGTTTTTT,CSGRGGTNEKLFF
TRBJ2-3,-,TRBD2,TRBV4-1,TGCGCCAGCAGCCCCCGGCGGCTAGCGGGCACAGATACGCAGTATTTT,CASSPRRLAGTDTQYF
TRBJ1-5,-,-,TRBV6-2/TRBV6-3,TGTGCCAGCAGTTACCGGGGGGGTTTTGATCAGCCCCAGCATTTT,CASSYRGGFDQPQHF
TRBJ1-1,-,TRBD1,TRBV18,TGTGCCAGCTCACCCTCCGGGACAGCAAACACTGAAGCTTTCTTT,CASSPSGTANTEAFF
TRBJ2-7,-,-,TRBV24-1,TGTGCCACCAGTGAGGCAGGGTTCGAGCAGTACTTC,CATSEAGFEQYF
TRBJ2-7,-,TRBD1,TRBV28,TGTGCCAGCAGTTTGCCGGGACAGTCCATCCTTGTCTACGAGCAGTACTTC,CASSLPGQSILVYEQYF
TRBJ2-3,-,-,TRBV7-2,TGTGCCAGCAGCAGACCCGTACGGGCCGGAGATACGCAGTATTTT,CASSRPVRAGDTQYF
TRBJ2-7,-,-,TRBV6-2/TRBV6-3,TGTGCCAGCAGTTACACGGCCCATGTCTACGAGCAGTACTTC,CASSYTAHVYEQYF
TRBJ1-4,-,-,TRBV3-1/TRBV3-2,TGTGCCAGCAGTCGATTCCGGACTGGTAATGAAAAACTGTTTTTT,CASSRFRTGNEKLFF
TRBJ1-3,-,-,TRBV6-5,TGTGCCAGCAGTCCGGCACTCTCTGGAAACACCATATATTTT,CASSPALSGNTIYF
TRBJ2-7,-,TRBD2,TRBV6-2/TRBV6-3,TGTGCCAGCACCCCTAGCGGGAGGCACTCCTACGAGCAGTACTTC,CASTPSGRHSYEQYF
TRBJ2-3,-,TRBD2,TRBV5-6,TGTGCCAGCAGCTTGTGGACTAGCGGGGGAGGGGATACGCAGTATTTT,CASSLWTSGGGDTQYF
TRBJ1-3,-,-,TRBV9,TGTGCCAGCAGCGTAGGAAGTGGAGGAAACACCATATATTTT,CASSVGSGGNTIYF
TRBJ1-2,-,-,TRBV10-3,TGTGCCATCAGTGAAGGAGAAGGCTACACCTTC,CAISEGEGYTF
TRBJ1-2,once,-,TRBV16,TGTGCCAGCAGCCAATCAGGAGGGGACTATGGCTACACCTTC,CASSQSGGDYGYTF
TRBJ2-7,-,TRBD1,TRBV5-4,TGTGCCAGCAGGGAAAGTTCGGGACAGGGTCGCCACTACGAGCAGTACTTC,CASRESSGQGRHYEQYF
TRBJ2-7,-,TRBD1,TRBV27,TGTGCCAGCAGAAGCCCCGGGACAGGCTCCTACGAGCAGTACTTC,CASRSPGTGSYEQYF